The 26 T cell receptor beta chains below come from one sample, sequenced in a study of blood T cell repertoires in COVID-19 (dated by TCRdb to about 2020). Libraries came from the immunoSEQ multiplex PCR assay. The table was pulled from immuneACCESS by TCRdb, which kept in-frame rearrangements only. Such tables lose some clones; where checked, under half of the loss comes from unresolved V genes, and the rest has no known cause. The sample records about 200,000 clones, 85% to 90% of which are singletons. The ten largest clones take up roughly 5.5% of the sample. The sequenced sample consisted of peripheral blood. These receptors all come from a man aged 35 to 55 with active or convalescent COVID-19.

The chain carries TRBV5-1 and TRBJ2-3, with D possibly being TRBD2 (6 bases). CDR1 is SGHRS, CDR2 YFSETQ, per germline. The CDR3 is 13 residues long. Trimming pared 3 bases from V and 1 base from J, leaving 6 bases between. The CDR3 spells CASSWGGTDTQYF. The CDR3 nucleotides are TGCGCCAGCAGCTGGGGGGGCACAGATACGCAGTATTTT.

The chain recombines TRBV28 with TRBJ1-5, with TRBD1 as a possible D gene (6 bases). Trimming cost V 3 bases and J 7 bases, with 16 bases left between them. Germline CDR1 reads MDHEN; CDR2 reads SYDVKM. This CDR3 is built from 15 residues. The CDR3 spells CASSFPGGTGQPQHF. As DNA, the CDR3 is TGTGCCAGCAGTTTCCCCGGCGGAACAGGGCAGCCCCAGCATTTT.

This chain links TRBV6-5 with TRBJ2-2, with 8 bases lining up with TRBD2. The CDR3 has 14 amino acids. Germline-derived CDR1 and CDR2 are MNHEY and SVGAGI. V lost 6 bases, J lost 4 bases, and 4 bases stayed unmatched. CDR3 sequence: CASRGLAGTGELFF. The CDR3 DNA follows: TGTGCCAGCAGGGGGCTAGCGGGCACCGGGGAGCTGTTTTTT.

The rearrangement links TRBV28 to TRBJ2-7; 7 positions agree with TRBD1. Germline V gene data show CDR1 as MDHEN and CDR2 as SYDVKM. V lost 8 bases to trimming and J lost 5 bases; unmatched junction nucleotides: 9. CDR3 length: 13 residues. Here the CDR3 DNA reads TGTGCCAGCCTTCCGACAGGGACCAACGAGCAGTACTTC. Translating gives CASLPTGTNEQYF.

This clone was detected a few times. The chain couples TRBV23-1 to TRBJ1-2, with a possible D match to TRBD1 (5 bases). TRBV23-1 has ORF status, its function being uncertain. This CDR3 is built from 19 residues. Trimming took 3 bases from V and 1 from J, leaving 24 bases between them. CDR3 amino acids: CASSQEGWTTSNLNYGYTF. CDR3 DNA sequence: TGCGCCAGCAGTCAGGAAGGATGGACAACTTCTAATCTTAACTATGGCTACACCTTC.

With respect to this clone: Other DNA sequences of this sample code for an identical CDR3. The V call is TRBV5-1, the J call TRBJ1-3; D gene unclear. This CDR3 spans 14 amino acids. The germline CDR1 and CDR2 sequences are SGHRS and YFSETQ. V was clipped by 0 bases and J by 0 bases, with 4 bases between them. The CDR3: CASSLDSSGNTIYF. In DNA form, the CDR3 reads TGCGCCAGCAGCTTGGACAGCTCTGGAAACACCATATATTTT.

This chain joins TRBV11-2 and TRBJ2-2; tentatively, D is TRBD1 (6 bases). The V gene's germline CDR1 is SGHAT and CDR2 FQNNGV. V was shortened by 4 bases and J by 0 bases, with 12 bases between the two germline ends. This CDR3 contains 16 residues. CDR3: CASSSGQFANTGELFF. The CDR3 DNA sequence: TGTGCCAGCAGCTCCGGACAGTTCGCGAACACCGGGGAGCTGTTTTTT.

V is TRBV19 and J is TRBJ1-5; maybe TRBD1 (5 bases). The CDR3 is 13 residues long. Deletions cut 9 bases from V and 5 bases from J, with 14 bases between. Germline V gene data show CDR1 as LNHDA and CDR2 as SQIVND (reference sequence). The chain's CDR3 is CASRDAGDQPQHF. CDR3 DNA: TGTGCCAGCCGGGACGCGGGGGATCAGCCCCAGCATTTT.

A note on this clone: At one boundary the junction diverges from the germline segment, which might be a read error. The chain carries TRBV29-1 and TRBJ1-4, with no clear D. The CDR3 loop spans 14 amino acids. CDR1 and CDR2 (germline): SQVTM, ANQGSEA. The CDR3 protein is CSVQDRFPSEKLFF. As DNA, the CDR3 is TGCAGCGTTCAAGACCGGTTCCCCTCGGAAAAACTGTTTTTT.

The CDR3 DNA reads as TGTGCCAGCAGCTTAGGACAGAAATTCAATCAGCCCCAGCATTTT. Residues: CASSLGQKFNQPQHF. This chain connects TRBV7-2 to TRBJ1-5, with D perhaps matching TRBD1 (5 bases). The CDR3 has 15 amino acids. The germline V gene encodes CDR1 SGHTA and CDR2 FQGNSA. Trimming stripped 1 base from V and 3 bases from J, with 10 bases between.

CDR3 in amino acids: CASSLRGSRTDTQYF. In DNA form, the CDR3 reads TGCGCCAGCAGCTTGCGCGGGAGCCGGACAGATACGCAGTATTTT. The chain links TRBV5-1 to TRBJ2-3; 7 bases align to TRBD2. V shed 1 base and J 3 bases; nucleotides not matched to a gene: 5. Germline assignment: CDR1 SGHRS and CDR2 YFSETQ. The CDR3 covers 15 residues.

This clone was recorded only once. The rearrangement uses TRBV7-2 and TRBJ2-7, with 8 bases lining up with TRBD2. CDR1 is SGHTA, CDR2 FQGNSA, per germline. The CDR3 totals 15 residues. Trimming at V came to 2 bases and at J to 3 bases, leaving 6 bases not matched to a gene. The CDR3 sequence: CASSLTRGGFYEQYF. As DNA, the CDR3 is TGTGCCAGCAGCTTAACTCGGGGGGGCTTCTACGAGCAGTACTTC.

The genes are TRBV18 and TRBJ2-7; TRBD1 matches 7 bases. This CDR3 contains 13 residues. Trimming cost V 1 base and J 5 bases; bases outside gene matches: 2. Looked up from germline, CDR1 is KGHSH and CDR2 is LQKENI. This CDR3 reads CASSPRQGDEQYF. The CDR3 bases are TGTGCCAGCTCACCACGACAGGGTGACGAGCAGTACTTC.

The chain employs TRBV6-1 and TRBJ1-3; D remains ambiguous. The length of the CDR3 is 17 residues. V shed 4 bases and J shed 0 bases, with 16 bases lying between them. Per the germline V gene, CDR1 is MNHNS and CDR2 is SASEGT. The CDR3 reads CASSAGARATSGNTIYF. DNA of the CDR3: TGTGCCAGCAGTGCCGGTGCGCGGGCTACCTCTGGAAACACCATATATTTT.

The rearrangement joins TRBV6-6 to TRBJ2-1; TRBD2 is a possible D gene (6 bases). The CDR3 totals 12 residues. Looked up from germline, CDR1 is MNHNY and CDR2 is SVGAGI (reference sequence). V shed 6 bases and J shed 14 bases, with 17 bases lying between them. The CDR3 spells CASSTTGTSEFF. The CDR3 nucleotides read TGTGCCAGCAGCACGACCGGGACTTCTGAGTTCTTC.

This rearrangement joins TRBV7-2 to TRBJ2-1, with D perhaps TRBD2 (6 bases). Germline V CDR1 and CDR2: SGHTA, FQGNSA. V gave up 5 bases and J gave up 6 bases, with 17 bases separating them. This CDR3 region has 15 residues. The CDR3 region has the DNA TGTGCCAGCAGCCAAGGCACGGGGGAGTTCAATGAGCAGTTCTTC. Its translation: CASSQGTGEFNEQFF. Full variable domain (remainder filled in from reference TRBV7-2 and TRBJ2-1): GAGVSQSPSNKVTEKGKDVELRCDPISGHTALYWYRQSLGQGLEFLIYFQGNSAPDKSGLPSDRFSAERTGGSVSTLTIQRTQQEDSAVYLCASSQGTGEFNEQFFGPGTRLTVL.

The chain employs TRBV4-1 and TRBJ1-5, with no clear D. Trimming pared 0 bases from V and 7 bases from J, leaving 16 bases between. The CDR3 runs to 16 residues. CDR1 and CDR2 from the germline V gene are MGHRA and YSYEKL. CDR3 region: CASSQEPRAEGQPQHF. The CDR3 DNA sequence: TGCGCCAGCAGCCAAGAACCCCGAGCTGAGGGACAGCCCCAGCATTTT.

CDR3 residues: CAIGQGASEAFF. DNA of the CDR3: TGTGCCATCGGACAGGGGGCTTCTGAAGCTTTCTTT. The chain couples TRBV10-3 to TRBJ1-1; 11 bases match TRBD1. The CDR3 is 12 amino acids. Germline loops: CDR1 ENHRY, CDR2 SYGVKD. V lost 8 bases, J lost 6 bases, and 2 bases stayed unmatched.

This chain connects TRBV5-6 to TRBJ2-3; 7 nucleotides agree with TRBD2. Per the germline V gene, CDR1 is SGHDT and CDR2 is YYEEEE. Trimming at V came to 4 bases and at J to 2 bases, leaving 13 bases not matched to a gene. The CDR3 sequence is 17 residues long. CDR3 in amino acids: CASSPPGGAGDTDTQYF. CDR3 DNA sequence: TGTGCCAGCAGCCCACCCGGCGGGGCGGGAGACACAGATACGCAGTATTTT.

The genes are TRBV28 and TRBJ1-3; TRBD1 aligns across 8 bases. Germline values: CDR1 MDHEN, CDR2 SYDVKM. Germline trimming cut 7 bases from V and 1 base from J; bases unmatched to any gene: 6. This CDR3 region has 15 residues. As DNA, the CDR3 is TGTGCCAGCACCTCGGACAGGGTGTCTGGAAACACCATATATTTT. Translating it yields CASTSDRVSGNTIYF. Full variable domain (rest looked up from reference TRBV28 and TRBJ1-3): DVKVTQSSRYLVKRTGEKVFLECVQDMDHENMFWYRQDPGLGLRLIYFSYDVKMKEKGDIPEGYSVSREKKERFSLILESASTNQTSMYLCASTSDRVSGNTIYFGEGSWLTVV.

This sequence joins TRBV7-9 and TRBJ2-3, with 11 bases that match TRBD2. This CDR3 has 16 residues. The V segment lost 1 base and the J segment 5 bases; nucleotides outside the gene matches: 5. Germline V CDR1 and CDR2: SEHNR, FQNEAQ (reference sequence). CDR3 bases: TGTGCCAGCAGCTTAGTAGGCCTAGCGGGGGGAGATACGCAGTATTTT. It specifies CASSLVGLAGGDTQYF.

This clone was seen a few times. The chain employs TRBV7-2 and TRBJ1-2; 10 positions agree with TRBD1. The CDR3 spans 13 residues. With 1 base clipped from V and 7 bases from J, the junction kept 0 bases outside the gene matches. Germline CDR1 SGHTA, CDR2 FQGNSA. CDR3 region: CASSLGDRGGYTF. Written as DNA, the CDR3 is TGTGCCAGCAGCTTAGGGGACAGGGGTGGCTACACCTTC.

The CDR3: CASSPGTGYNSPLHF. The CDR3 region has the DNA TGTGCCAGCAGTCCCGGGACAGGTTATAATTCACCCCTCCACTTT. This chain joins TRBV6-5 and TRBJ1-6; 8 nucleotides line up with TRBD1. This CDR3 contains 15 residues. CDR1 and CDR2 from the germline V gene are MNHEY and SVGAGI. The V segment lost 5 bases and the J segment 4 bases; nucleotides outside the gene matches: 4.

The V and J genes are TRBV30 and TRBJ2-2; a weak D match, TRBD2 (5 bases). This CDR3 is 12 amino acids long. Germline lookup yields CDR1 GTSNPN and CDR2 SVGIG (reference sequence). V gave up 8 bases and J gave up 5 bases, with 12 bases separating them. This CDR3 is CARGQQTGELFF. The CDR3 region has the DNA TGTGCCCGAGGGCAGCAGACCGGGGAGCTGTTTTTT.

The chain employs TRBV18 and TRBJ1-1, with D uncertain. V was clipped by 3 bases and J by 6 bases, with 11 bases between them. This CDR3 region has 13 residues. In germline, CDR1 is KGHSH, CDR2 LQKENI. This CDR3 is CASSPEAYSEAFF. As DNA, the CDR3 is TGTGCCAGCTCACCCGAGGCATACTCTGAAGCTTTCTTT.

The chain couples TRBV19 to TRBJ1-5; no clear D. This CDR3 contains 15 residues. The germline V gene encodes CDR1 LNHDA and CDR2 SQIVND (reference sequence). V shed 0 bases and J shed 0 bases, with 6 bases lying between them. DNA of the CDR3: TGTGCCAGTAGTATAGAACAGTATAGCAATCAGCCCCAGCATTTT. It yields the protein CASSIEQYSNQPQHF.